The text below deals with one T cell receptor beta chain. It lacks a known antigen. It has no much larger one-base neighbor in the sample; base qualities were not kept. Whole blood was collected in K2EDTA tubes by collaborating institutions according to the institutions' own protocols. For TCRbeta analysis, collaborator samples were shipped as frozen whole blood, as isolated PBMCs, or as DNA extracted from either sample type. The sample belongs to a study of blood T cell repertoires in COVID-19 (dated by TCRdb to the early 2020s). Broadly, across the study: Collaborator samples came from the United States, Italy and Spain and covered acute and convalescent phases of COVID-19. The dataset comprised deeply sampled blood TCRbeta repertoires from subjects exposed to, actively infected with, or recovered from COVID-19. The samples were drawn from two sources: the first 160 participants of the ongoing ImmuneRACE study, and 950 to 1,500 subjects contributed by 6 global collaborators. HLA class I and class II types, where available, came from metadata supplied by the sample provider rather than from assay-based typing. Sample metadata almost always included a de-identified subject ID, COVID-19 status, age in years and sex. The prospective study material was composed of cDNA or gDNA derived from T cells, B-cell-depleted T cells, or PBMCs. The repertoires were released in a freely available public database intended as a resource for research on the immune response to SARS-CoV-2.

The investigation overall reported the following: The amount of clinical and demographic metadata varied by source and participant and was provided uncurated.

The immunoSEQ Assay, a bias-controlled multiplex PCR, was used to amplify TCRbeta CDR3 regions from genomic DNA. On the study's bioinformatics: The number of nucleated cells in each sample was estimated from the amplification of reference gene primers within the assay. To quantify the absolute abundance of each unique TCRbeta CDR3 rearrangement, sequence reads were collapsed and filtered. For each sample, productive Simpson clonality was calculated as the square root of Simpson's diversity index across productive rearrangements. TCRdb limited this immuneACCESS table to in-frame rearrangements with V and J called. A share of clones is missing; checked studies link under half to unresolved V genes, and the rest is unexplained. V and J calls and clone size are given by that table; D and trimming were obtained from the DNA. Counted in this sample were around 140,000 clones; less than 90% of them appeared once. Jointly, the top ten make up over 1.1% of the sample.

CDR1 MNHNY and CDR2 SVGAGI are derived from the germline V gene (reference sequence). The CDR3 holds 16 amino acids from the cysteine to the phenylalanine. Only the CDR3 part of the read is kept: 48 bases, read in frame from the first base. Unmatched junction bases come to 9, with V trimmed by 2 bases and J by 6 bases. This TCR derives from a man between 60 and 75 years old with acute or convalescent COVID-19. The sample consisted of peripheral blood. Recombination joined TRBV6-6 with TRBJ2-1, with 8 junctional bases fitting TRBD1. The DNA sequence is TGTGCCAGCAGTTACATCGGGACAGGAGTCGGCAATGAGCAGTTCTTC. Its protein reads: CASSYIGTGVGNEQFF.